These 12 T cell receptor beta chains were all obtained from the same sample, sequenced in a study of tumor T cells in aggressive B-cell lymphoma. TCRdb's copy holds only in-frame clones and misses some; the assay was immunoSEQ multiplex PCR. Here the sample spans more than 10,000 clones, 92% being singletons. Sequenced input: tumor tissue. These receptor sequences come from an adult with diffuse large B cell lymphoma.

V usage is TRBV2 and J usage is TRBJ1-1, with D possibly being TRBD1 (6 bases). The V end lost 7 bases, the J end lost 0 bases, and 9 bases lay between the germline ends. The length of the CDR3 is 13 residues. The V gene's germline CDR1 is SNHLY and CDR2 FYNNEI. For the CDR3, the DNA is TGTGCCAGCAACGGACAGATGAACACTGAAGCTTTCTTT. This codes for CASNGQMNTEAFF. The variable domain in full, completed from reference TRBV2 and TRBJ1-1, reads EPEVTQTPSHQVTQMGQEVILRCVPISNHLYFYWYRQILGQKVEFLVSFYNNEISEKSEIFDDQFSVERPDGSNFTLKIRSTKLEDSAMYFCASNGQMNTEAFFGQGTRLTVV.

The CDR3 reads CASSLRERGEAFF. DNA of the CDR3: TGTGCCAGCAGCCTCCGGGAACGCGGTGAAGCTTTCTTT. The genes are TRBV9 and TRBJ1-1; D gene uncertain. The CDR3 covers 13 residues. Looked up from germline, CDR1 is SGDLS and CDR2 is YYNGEE. V was shortened by 4 bases and J by 7 bases, with 14 bases between the two germline ends.

The chain is built from TRBV30 and TRBJ1-3; D might be TRBD1 (5 bases). CDR3 length: 17 amino acids. Germline V gene sequence: CDR1 GTSNPN, CDR2 SVGIG (reference sequence). V gave up 2 bases and J gave up 1 base, with 18 bases separating them. The CDR3, as DNA: TGTGCCTGGAGTTGGGGGGGACTCAAGGAGTCTGGAAACACCATATATTTT. It translates to CAWSWGGLKESGNTIYF. Filled out from reference TRBV30 and TRBJ1-3, the complete variable domain reads SQTIHQWPATLVQPVGSPLSLECTVEGTSNPNLYWYRQAAGRGLQLLFYSVGIGQISSEVPQNLSASRPQDRQFILSSKKLLLSDSGFYLCAWSWGGLKESGNTIYFGEGSWLTVV.

CDR3 sequence reads: CASSLAGAYEQYF. The CDR3 nucleotides read TGTGCCAGCAGTTTAGCGGGAGCCTACGAGCAGTACTTC. The chain uses TRBV6-5 and TRBJ2-7, with 9 bases that match TRBD2. Unmatched junction bases numbered 0, after V lost 4 bases and J lost 2 bases. CDR3 length: 13 amino acids. Germline-derived CDR1 and CDR2 are MNHEY and SVGAGI.

Here the CDR3 DNA reads TGTGCCAGCAGCTTGGTGGCGGGGGCGGGCCAGCCCCAGCATTTT. Translated, it gives CASSLVAGAGQPQHF. The V and J genes are TRBV5-8 and TRBJ1-5; possibly TRBD1 for D (6 bases). V was cut by 0 bases and J by 7 bases, with 14 bases left in between. CDR1 and CDR2 from the germline V gene are SGHTS and YDEGEE. This CDR3 is built from 15 residues.

The gene calls are TRBV19 and TRBJ2-5; TRBD2 might be the D (5 bases). The CDR3 consists of 13 residues. Germline V CDR1 and CDR2: LNHDA, SQIVND (reference sequence). V lost 5 bases and J lost 1, with 8 bases in between. This chain's CDR3 is CASSEGSQETQYF. CDR3 bases: TGTGCCAGTAGTGAGGGCAGCCAAGAGACCCAGTACTTC.

This chain links TRBV25-1 with TRBJ2-7; TRBD1 agrees at 7 bases. The CDR3 extends over 14 amino acids. J gave up 2 bases and V 7 bases, and 8 bases lay outside the gene matches. Germline values: CDR1 MGHDK, CDR2 SYGVNS. In DNA form, the CDR3 reads TGTGCCAGCACAGGGGACAGACGACCCTACGAGCAGTACTTC. It translates to CASTGDRRPYEQYF.

The chain uses TRBV28 and TRBJ2-3; no firm D call. The V end was cut by 3 bases, the J end by 0 bases, with 4 bases between. CDR1 and CDR2 (germline): MDHEN, SYDVKM. The CDR3 consists of 13 residues. The DNA for the CDR3 is TGTGCCAGCAGTTTGACTAGCACAGATACGCAGTATTTT. Protein product: CASSLTSTDTQYF.

The gene calls are TRBV6-4 and TRBJ2-3; D might be TRBD2 (5 bases). This CDR3 region has 12 residues. The germline V gene encodes CDR1 MRHNA and CDR2 SNTAGT. Trimming removed 4 bases at V and 5 bases at J, with 7 bases between. The CDR3 nucleotides read TGTGCCAGCAGTGGCAGCGGAGATACGCAGTATTTT. Protein: CASSGSGDTQYF.

This sequence joins TRBV6-6 and TRBJ2-7; 12 bases match TRBD2. V lost 2 bases and J lost 3; bases outside the gene matches: 2. The CDR3 has 15 residues. Germline V gives CDR1 MNHNY, CDR2 SVGAGI (reference sequence). The CDR3 loop is CASSYELAGGYEQYF. CDR3 DNA: TGTGCCAGCAGTTACGAACTAGCGGGGGGCTACGAGCAGTACTTC.

The count of this clone is one. This chain links TRBV7-8 with TRBJ1-1; D remains ambiguous. CDR3 size: 15 residues. V shed 0 bases and J shed 1 base, with 9 bases lying between them. CDR1 SGHVS and CDR2 FQNEAQ come from the germline V gene. CDR3 sequence (DNA): TGTGCCAGCAGCTTAGCTAAGAACGGGAACACTGAAGCTTTCTTT. As protein: CASSLAKNGNTEAFF.

V is TRBV14 and J is TRBJ2-7, with no clear D. The V end lost 3 bases, the J end lost 4 bases, and 10 bases lay between the germline ends. Per the germline V gene, CDR1 is SGHDN and CDR2 is FVKESK. The CDR3 extends over 13 amino acids. CDR3 bases: TGTGCCAGCAGCCAGTTCATCGGGTACGAGCAGTACTTC. Translation: CASSQFIGYEQYF. The full variable domain, in which reference TRBV14 and TRBJ2-7 provide the parts outside the CDR3, is EAGVTQFPSHSVIEKGQTVTLRCDPISGHDNLYWYRRVMGKEIKFLLHFVKESKQDESGMPNNRFLAERTGGTYSTLKVQPAELEDSGVYFCASSQFIGYEQYFGPGTRLTVT.